This TCR beta chain was documented in a study of control samples from healthy donors and cancer patients. This CDR3 region has 14 residues. Trimming cost V 6 bases and J 5 bases; bases outside gene matches: 5. In germline, CDR1 is SGHTA, CDR2 FQGNSA. Assay used: immunoSEQ multiplex PCR; TCRdb lists only in-frame clones, some missing. The data contain 150,000 to 200,000 clones, just over 85% of them seen just once; the ten biggest clones take up around 5.1%. This sequence was found in a woman aged 25 to 45 in good health. This rearrangement joins TRBV7-2 to TRBJ2-3, with 10 bases fitting TRBD2. Specimen: blood. CDR3 DNA: TGTGCCAGCAGGAGGACTAGCGGTAAAGATACGCAGTATTTT. As protein: CASRRTSGKDTQYF.